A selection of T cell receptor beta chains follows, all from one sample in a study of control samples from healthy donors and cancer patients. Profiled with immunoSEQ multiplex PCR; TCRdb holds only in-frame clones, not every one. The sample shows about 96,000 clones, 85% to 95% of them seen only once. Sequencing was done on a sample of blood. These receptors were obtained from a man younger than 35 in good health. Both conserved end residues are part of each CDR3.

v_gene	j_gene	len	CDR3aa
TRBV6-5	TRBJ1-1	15	CASSYSSLMNTEAFF
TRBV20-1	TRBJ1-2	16	CSASSAQRTVRYGYTF
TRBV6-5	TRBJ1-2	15	CASSYSSPLVGGYTF
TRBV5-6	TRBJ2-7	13	CASRVFGSYEQYF
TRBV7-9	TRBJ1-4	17	CASSLGQSGDENEKLFF
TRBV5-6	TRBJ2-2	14	CASSLGQNTGELFF
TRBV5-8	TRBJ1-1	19	CASSLAQEQVNAGNTEAFF
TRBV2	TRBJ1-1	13	CASKGGMNTEAFF
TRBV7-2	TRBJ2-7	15	CASSPRASGSYEQYF
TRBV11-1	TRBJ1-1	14	CASSLAVLNTEAFF
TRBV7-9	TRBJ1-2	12	CASSYTDYGYTF
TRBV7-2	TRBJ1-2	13	CASGDGTNYGYTF
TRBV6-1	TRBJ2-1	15	CASSESGGSYNEQFF
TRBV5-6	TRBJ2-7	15	CASSPYGAGEDEQYF
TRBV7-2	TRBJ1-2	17	CASSLTGGAEISLGYTF
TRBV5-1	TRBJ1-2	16	CASSQGTGGIYYGYTF